The 13 T cell receptor beta chains reported below all come from one sample, sequenced in a study of cytomegalovirus exposure and HLA in healthy donors. Amplification used 60 Vbeta primers and 13 Jbeta primers. Measured with immunoSEQ multiplex PCR; TCRdb has only the in-frame clones, and not every one. The repertoire consists of tens of thousands of clones, with around 80% occurring once and the leading ten covering roughly 2%. Sequenced input: PBMCs. All receptors derive from a young man in good health and CMV-seronegative.

This sequence joins TRBV6-5 and TRBJ2-7; D gene ambiguous. V lost 0 bases, J lost 3 bases, and 15 bases lay in between. The germline gives CDR1 MNHEY, CDR2 SVGAGI. This CDR3 has 16 amino acids. The CDR3 DNA follows: TGTGCCAGCAGTTACTCCAACCGGGTCCGGAACTACGAGCAGTACTTC. It yields the protein CASSYSNRVRNYEQYF.

The chain links TRBV11-3 to TRBJ2-1; weak D call: TRBD2 (5 bases). V lost 1 base and J lost 4, with 11 bases in between. CDR3 length: 15 amino acids. Per germline, CDR1 SGHNT and CDR2 YENEEA. This chain's CDR3 is CASSLGGFGYNEQFF. In DNA, the CDR3 is TGTGCCAGCAGCTTAGGCGGGTTTGGGTACAATGAGCAGTTCTTC.

J is TRBJ2-1 and V is TRBV7-9, with TRBD2 matching over 11 bases. Per the germline V gene, CDR1 is SEHNR and CDR2 is FQNEAQ (reference sequence). The V segment lost 7 bases and the J segment 6 bases; nucleotides outside the gene matches: 14. The CDR3 totals 17 residues. The CDR3 region has the DNA TGTGCCAGCACCACGCCGGGGCTAGCGGGAGGACGCAATGAGCAGTTCTTC. Its protein product is CASTTPGLAGGRNEQFF.

This chain connects TRBV18 to TRBJ1-1; D call uncertain. V lost 2 bases to trimming and J lost 1 base, with 11 bases between them. Germline values: CDR1 KGHSH, CDR2 LQKENI. This CDR3 contains 15 residues. CDR3 region: CASSPLADSNTEAFF. Here the CDR3 DNA reads TGTGCCAGCTCACCATTGGCAGACTCGAACACTGAAGCTTTCTTT.

This clone has just a few counts. The gene calls are TRBV9 and TRBJ1-1; TRBD1 matches 7 bases. CDR3 length: 14 residues. Trimming cost V 2 bases and J 1 base; bases outside gene matches: 2. CDR1 and CDR2 from the germline V gene are SGDLS and YYNGEE. The CDR3 DNA reads TGTGCCAGCAGCGTTAGACAGGGGAACACTGAAGCTTTCTTT. It specifies CASSVRQGNTEAFF.

CDR3 DNA: TGTGCCAGTAGTAATCTCAGGGACACTGAAGCTTTCTTT. It translates to CASSNLRDTEAFF. This rearrangement joins TRBV19 to TRBJ1-1, with D perhaps matching TRBD1 (5 bases). The CDR3 is 13 amino acids. Trimming shortened V by 4 bases and J by 3 bases, and 9 bases separated the two germline ends. Germline loops: CDR1 LNHDA, CDR2 SQIVND (reference sequence).

This chain joins TRBV27 and TRBJ1-1; TRBD1 is a possible D gene (6 bases). CDR3 length equals 14 residues. Germline CDR1 reads MNHEY; CDR2 reads SMNVEV (reference sequence). Deletions cut 3 bases from V and 5 bases from J, with 13 bases between. The CDR3 bases are TGTGCCAGCAGTTTCTCACAGGGCAGGACTGAAGCTTTCTTT. This codes for CASSFSQGRTEAFF.

Note on this clone: The junction differs from germline at one of its ends, possibly a read error. The chain's CDR3 is CATSLAETAVSGANVLTF. CDR3 in DNA: TGTGCCACCAGCTTGGCAGAGACAGCCGTCTCTGGGGCCAACGTCCTGACTTTC. This chain links TRBV5-6 with TRBJ2-6; the D gene is possibly TRBD1 (5 bases). CDR1 is SGHDT and CDR2 is YYEEEE in the germline V gene. This CDR3 contains 18 residues.

The CDR3 loop reads CTSSQDPPPTGTGQCNQPQHF. The CDR3 nucleotides are TGCACCAGCAGCCAAGATCCCCCCCCCACCGGGACAGGGCAGTGCAATCAGCCCCAGCATTTT. V and J are TRBV1 and TRBJ1-5; the D segment call TRBD1 is taken from the table without a DNA check. TRBV1 is termed a pseudogene. This CDR3 region has 21 residues.

This chain connects TRBV9 to TRBJ2-7; possible D gene TRBD1, 7 bases. Looked up from germline, CDR1 is SGDLS and CDR2 is YYNGEE. V was pared by 4 bases and J by 0 bases, with 11 bases between. CDR3 length: 14 residues. This chain's CDR3 is CASSPGDSSYEQYF. CDR3 coding DNA: TGTGCCAGCAGCCCGGGGGACAGCTCCTACGAGCAGTACTTC. The full variable domain, its missing parts supplied by reference TRBV9 and TRBJ2-7, is DSGVTQTPKHLITATGQRVTLRCSPRSGDLSVYWYQQSLDQGLQFLIQYYNGEERAKGNILERFSAQQFPDLHSELNLSSLELGDSALYFCASSPGDSSYEQYFGPGTRLTVT.

CDR3 sequence: CASSLGGQGNEKLFF. The CDR3 DNA follows: TGTGCCAGCAGCTTAGGGGGACAGGGGAATGAAAAACTGTTTTTT. The rearrangement joins TRBV11-2 to TRBJ1-4; the match to TRBD1 covers 10 bases. V gave up 1 base and J gave up 5 bases; unmatched junction bases: 1. The CDR3 contains 15 residues. Germline CDR1 is SGHAT and CDR2 is FQNNGV.

This clone was detected once. J is TRBJ1-1 and V is TRBV5-1; TRBD1 matches at 7 bases. The CDR3 totals 16 residues. Germline V gene data show CDR1 as SGHRS and CDR2 as YFSETQ. V shed 0 bases, J shed 5 bases, and the junction held 10 bases outside the gene matches. CDR3 bases: TGCGCCAGCAGCTTGGAGCCTACAGGGGTGGGTACTGAAGCTTTCTTT. This encodes CASSLEPTGVGTEAFF.

The rearrangement uses TRBV15 and TRBJ1-5; tentative D call: TRBD1 (5 bases). CDR1 is LNHNV and CDR2 is YYDKDF in the germline V gene (reference sequence). Trimming took 0 bases from V and 4 from J, leaving 13 bases between them. This CDR3 spans 16 amino acids. CDR3 coding DNA: TGTGCCACCAGCAGAGATTTAATCCAGGGTAATCAGCCCCAGCATTTT. It is translated as CATSRDLIQGNQPQHF.